This TCR beta chain was retrieved from a study of cytomegalovirus exposure and HLA in healthy donors. The wider study: Researchers previously reported finding 100 million or so unique TCR beta sequences from roughly 200 million T cells. Early release data held 85 million or so unique TCRs from HLA-typed donors. General study points: Previous analysis showed most TCR beta V segments were productive about 90% or about 30% of the time.

Trimming took 6 bases from V and 0 from J, leaving 8 bases between them. The CDR3 extends over 14 amino acids. Germline V CDR1 and CDR2: ENHRY, SYGVKD. The PCR ran on 60 Vbeta and 13 Jbeta primers. Data came from immunoSEQ multiplex PCR; TCRdb stores just in-frame clones and leaves some out. This sample's table reports about 110,000 clones. Despite likely unrecorded immune exposures, the donors were nominally healthy at the time of sampling. About this clone itself: Its antigen is as yet unknown.

Material for sequencing was PBMCs. The receptor comes from a man in his fifties or sixties in good health and CMV-seronegative. V and J are TRBV10-3 and TRBJ2-2; a possible D gene is TRBD1 (5 bases). This chain's CDR3 is CAIRTASNTGELFF. CDR3 in DNA: TGTGCCATCAGGACAGCCTCGAACACCGGGGAGCTGTTTTTT.